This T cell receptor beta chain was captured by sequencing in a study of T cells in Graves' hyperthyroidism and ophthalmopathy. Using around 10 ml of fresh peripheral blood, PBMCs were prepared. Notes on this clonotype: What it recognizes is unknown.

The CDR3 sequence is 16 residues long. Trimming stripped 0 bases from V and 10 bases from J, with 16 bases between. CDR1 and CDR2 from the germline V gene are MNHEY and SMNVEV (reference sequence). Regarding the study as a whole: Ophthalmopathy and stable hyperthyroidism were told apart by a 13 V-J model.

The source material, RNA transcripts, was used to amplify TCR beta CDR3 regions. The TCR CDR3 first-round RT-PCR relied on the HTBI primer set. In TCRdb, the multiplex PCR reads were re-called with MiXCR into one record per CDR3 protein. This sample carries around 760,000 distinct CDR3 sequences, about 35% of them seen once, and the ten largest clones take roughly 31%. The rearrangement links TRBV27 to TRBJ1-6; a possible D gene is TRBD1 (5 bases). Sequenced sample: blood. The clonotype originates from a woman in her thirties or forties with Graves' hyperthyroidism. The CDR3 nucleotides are TGTGCCAGCAGTTTATCTAGGACACCAGCAGTCTCACCCCTCCACTTT. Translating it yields CASSLSRTPAVSPLHF.